These 14 T cell receptor beta chains came from one sample sequenced in a study of regulatory T cells in long-lasting Graves disease (dated by TCRdb to the early 2020s). Library preparation employed multiplex PCR. Sequencing took place on an Illumina HiSeq 4000. CDR3 regions were amplified by Arm-PCR with iRepertoire HTBI primers to construct TCR beta libraries. The public reads were reanalyzed by TCRdb: fastp trimming at Q25, MiXCR alignment, in-frame beta chains only. Every entry covers one CDR3 protein and lists the most common genes and DNA from its rows. The sample profile shows hundreds of thousands of distinct CDR3 sequences; less than 25% of them were found once. In total, the top ten clones hold approximately 7.8% of the sample. The time point label, read with the paper, signifies: persistent/refractory GD, antithyroid drugs over 5 years with positive TRAb. RNA was extracted from PBMCs in TRIzol for both TCR sequencing and RNA sequencing.

Sequencing used peripheral blood mononuclear cells (PBMCs), obtained when the disease was refractory, from a patient treated with antithyroid drugs. These receptors all stem from a female donor with Graves disease.

The chain links TRBV13 to TRBJ2-7; D is possibly TRBD1 (5 bases). This CDR3 is 14 amino acids long. V lost 5 bases to trimming and J lost 4 bases, with 15 bases between them. Germline CDR1 is PRHDT and CDR2 is FYEKMQ (reference sequence). Here the CDR3 reads CASSRADNHYEQYF. The CDR3 nucleotides read TGTGCCAGCAGCCGGGCGGACAATCATTACGAGCAGTACTTC.

Details on this clonotype: Germline and junction disagree at one end, which may indicate a read error. The genes are TRBV12-3 or TRBV12-4 and TRBJ2-1; 8 bases line up with TRBD2. This CDR3 has 15 amino acids. CDR3 in DNA: TGTGCCAGCAGATTAGCGGGGAGAAGGAGGGATGAGCAGTTCTTC. It specifies CASRLAGRRRDEQFF.

This clonotype was observed at least ten times. The chain uses TRBV5-1 and TRBJ1-1, with a possible D match to TRBD1 (6 bases). The V gene lost 5 bases and the J gene lost 1 base, with 9 bases spanning the gap. The CDR3 sequence is 13 residues long. The germline CDR1 and CDR2 sequences are SGHRS and YFSETQ. CDR3 sequence reads: CASSWGQNTEAFF. In DNA form, the CDR3 reads TGCGCCAGCAGTTGGGGGCAGAACACTGAAGCTTTCTTT.

This clonotype has at least ten counts. CDR3 sequence (DNA): TGTGCCAGCAGTGCCACATTGAACACTGAAGCTTTCTTT. It codes for CASSATLNTEAFF. The gene calls are TRBV6-2 or TRBV6-3 and TRBJ1-1; unclear D gene. Germline assignment: CDR1 MNHEY and CDR2 SVGEGT. The CDR3 runs to 13 residues. The V and J ends lost 5 bases and 0 bases respectively, with 7 bases between them.

V usage is TRBV28 and J usage is TRBJ1-5, with a possible D match to TRBD1 (5 bases). CDR1 and CDR2 (germline): MDHEN, SYDVKM. This CDR3 is 16 amino acids long. V was pared by 4 bases and J by 7 bases, with 20 bases between. The chain's CDR3 is CASSSGRGSVWQPQHF. The CDR3 DNA reads TGTGCCAGCAGTTCAGGTCGGGGCAGTGTCTGGCAGCCCCAGCATTTT.

This clonotype was seen repeatedly, ten times or more. DNA of the CDR3: TGTGCCAGCAGCTGGGGGACAGCTGCTAACTATGGCTACACCTTC. It yields the protein CASSWGTAANYGYTF. The chain uses TRBV5-6 and TRBJ1-2, with TRBD1 matching 7 bases. This CDR3 is 15 amino acids long. The junction had 5 bases not matched to a gene; V was cut back by 3 bases and J by 0 bases. The germline V gene has CDR1 SGHDT and CDR2 YYEEEE.

This clonotype appeared a few times. The chain links TRBV27 to TRBJ2-3, with TRBD2 matching over 9 bases. Germline V gene sequence: CDR1 MNHEY, CDR2 SMNVEV (reference sequence). V was pared by 5 bases and J by 6 bases, with 15 bases of the junction left unmatched. This CDR3 comprises 17 residues. The chain's CDR3 is CASSKPGLAGLRDTQYF. The CDR3 DNA sequence: TGTGCCAGCAGTAAACCGGGACTAGCCGGCTTGAGGGATACGCAGTATTTT.

There are many counts of this clonotype. The chain is built from TRBV2 and TRBJ1-1; no definite D call. Germline V gene sequence: CDR1 SNHLY, CDR2 FYNNEI. V was trimmed by 6 bases and J by 6 bases, leaving 14 bases between them. CDR3 size: 13 residues. CDR3 in amino acids: CASSGQYSPEAFF. The CDR3 DNA reads as TGTGCCAGCAGCGGCCAATACAGCCCTGAAGCTTTCTTT.

This clonotype has at least ten counts. V usage is TRBV7-2 and J usage is TRBJ1-5, with D unclear. The germline V and J ends were trimmed by 4 bases and 5 bases, with 6 bases remaining between them. There are 12 residues in the CDR3. Per germline, CDR1 SGHTA and CDR2 FQGNSA. The CDR3 loop is CASSWTDQPQHF. CDR3 in DNA: TGTGCCAGCAGCTGGACCGATCAGCCCCAGCATTTT. Supplemented by reference TRBV7-2 and TRBJ1-5, the full variable domain reads GAGVSQSPSNKVTEKGKDVELRCDPISGHTALYWYRQSLGQGLEFLIYFQGNSAPDKSGLPSDRFSAERTGGSVSTLTIQRTQQEDSAVYLCASSWTDQPQHFGDGTRLSIL.

This clonotype has at least ten counts. V is TRBV30 and J is TRBJ2-7; no clear D. Trimming cost V 7 bases and J 6 bases, with 10 bases left between them. The CDR3 has 10 amino acids. Germline V gene data show CDR1 as GTSNPN and CDR2 as SVGIG (reference sequence). DNA for the CDR3: TGTGCCTACGAGGATTCCGAGCAGTACTTC. It encodes CAYEDSEQYF.

This clonotype was recorded a few times. J is TRBJ1-5 and V is TRBV27, with 10 bases identical to TRBD1. This CDR3 is built from 16 residues. The germline V gene has CDR1 MNHEY and CDR2 SMNVEV (reference sequence). The ends lost 6 bases at V and 4 bases at J; junction bases unmatched: 9. The CDR3 region has the DNA TGTGCCAGCAGGGCCGGGACAGGGGCGTCGAATCAGCCCCAGCATTTT. Its translation is CASRAGTGASNQPQHF.

The rearrangement links TRBV7-2 to TRBJ2-1, with D hard to call. Germline V lookup: CDR1 SGHTA, CDR2 FQGNSA. Trimming stripped 2 bases from V and 3 bases from J, with 5 bases between. CDR3 length: 13 residues. This CDR3 is CASSLSVYNEQFF. CDR3 coding DNA: TGTGCCAGCAGCTTATCGGTCTACAATGAGCAGTTCTTC.

The chain carries TRBV12-3 or TRBV12-4 and TRBJ2-3; TRBD2 agrees at 14 bases. This CDR3 has 15 amino acids. DNA of the CDR3: TGTGCTAGCGGACTAGCGGGGGGTGGGCGAAATACGCAGTATTTT. It codes for CASGLAGGGRNTQYF.

The V and J genes are TRBV13 and TRBJ2-1, with a tentative D call TRBD2 (5 bases). CDR1 and CDR2 from the germline V gene are PRHDT and FYEKMQ (reference sequence). This CDR3 comprises 13 residues. Trimming shortened V by 7 bases and J by 0 bases, and 7 bases separated the two germline ends. The CDR3 nucleotides are TGTGCCAGCACCCGGGACTCCTACAATGAGCAGTTCTTC. It yields the protein CASTRDSYNEQFF.